These 24 T cell receptor beta chains originate from one sample sequenced in a study of response to subunit inactivated influenza vaccine. TCRdb reanalysed the RT-PCR reads using MiXCR and keeps one entry per CDR3 protein. The data show roughly 700,000 distinct CDR3 sequences, approximately 14% seen once. Material: PBMCs from blood, obtained approximately 15 days before vaccination. These receptors were taken from a man aged 50-59 years who received an inactivated influenza vaccine.

The genes are TRBV12-3 or TRBV12-4 and TRBJ2-1, with 12 bases lining up with TRBD2. J gave up 5 bases and V 5 bases, and 7 bases lay outside the gene matches. This CDR3 has 16 amino acids. DNA for the CDR3: TGTGCCAGCAGTGCCCGGACTAGCGGGAAAGACAATGAGCAGTTCTTC. It is translated as CASSARTSGKDNEQFF.

The chain recombines TRBV27 with TRBJ1-2, with a possible D match to TRBD1 (6 bases). The CDR3 has 13 amino acids. V shed 5 bases and J shed 4 bases, with 11 bases lying between them. The germline V gene has CDR1 MNHEY and CDR2 SMNVEV (reference sequence). The CDR3 DNA sequence: TGTGCCAGCAGTAATACAGGGACCTATGGCTACACCTTC. It is translated as CASSNTGTYGYTF.

This clonotype appeared a few times. This chain uses TRBV20-1 with TRBJ2-4, with unresolved D. Trimming pared 6 bases from V and 6 bases from J, leaving 15 bases between. From germline, CDR1 is DFQATT and CDR2 SNEGSKA (reference sequence). The CDR3 totals 13 residues. Here the CDR3 reads CSAPRRDGNIQYF. In nucleotides, the CDR3 is TGCAGTGCCCCAAGGCGAGATGGAAACATTCAGTACTTC.

This clonotype was observed at least ten times. The chain carries TRBV5-1 and TRBJ2-4; D may correspond to TRBD1 or TRBD2 (5 bases each). Trimming pared 0 bases from V and 3 bases from J, leaving 10 bases between. Germline V lookup: CDR1 SGHRS, CDR2 YFSETQ. This CDR3 is built from 15 residues. The CDR3 is CASSLGGANKNIQYF. The CDR3 DNA reads TGCGCCAGCAGCTTGGGAGGGGCGAACAAAAACATTCAGTACTTC.

A few counts support this clonotype. The chain links TRBV28 to TRBJ1-5, with D maybe TRBD1 (5 bases). The CDR3 spans 17 residues. Germline V gives CDR1 MDHEN, CDR2 SYDVKM. V shed 2 bases and J shed 1 base, with 15 bases lying between them. CDR3 DNA sequence: TGTGCCAGCAGTTTAGACATAGGGGCGTTCAGCAATCAGCCCCAGCATTTT. This codes for CASSLDIGAFSNQPQHF.

The chain employs TRBV10-3 and TRBJ2-1; D tentatively reads TRBD1 or TRBD2 (5 bases each). Per germline, CDR1 ENHRY and CDR2 SYGVKD. Trimming left V 6 bases short and J 10 bases short, with 25 bases between. This CDR3 region has 16 residues. The CDR3 bases are TGTGCCATCAGCACTCCAACCCGACAGCCTAGGGAGGAGCAGTTCTTC. This sequence encodes CAISTPTRQPREEQFF.

V gene TRBV5-1 combines with J gene TRBJ2-7, with 9 bases aligning to TRBD1. Per the germline V gene, CDR1 is SGHRS and CDR2 is YFSETQ. V lost 2 bases and J lost 4; bases outside the gene matches: 4. The CDR3 is 14 residues long. The CDR3 loop reads CASSLRQGDYEQYF. The CDR3 coding sequence is TGCGCCAGCAGCTTAAGACAGGGGGATTACGAGCAGTACTTC.

This clonotype came up a few times. The chain employs TRBV29-1 and TRBJ2-7, with a weak D call TRBD1 (6 bases). Germline CDR1 reads SQVTM; CDR2 reads ANQGSEA. Deletions cut 6 bases from V and 3 bases from J, with 15 bases between. This CDR3 has 13 residues. This chain's CDR3 is CSVKDSRSYEQYF. CDR3 sequence (DNA): TGCAGCGTCAAGGACAGCCGGAGCTACGAGCAGTACTTC.

The chain recombines TRBV7-9 with TRBJ2-6; D unclear. Germline CDR1 SEHNR, CDR2 FQNEAQ (reference sequence). The ends were cut back, 2 bases at V and 2 bases at J, with 7 bases in the middle. The CDR3 has 15 residues. This CDR3 is CASSLLYTGANVLTF. DNA of the CDR3: TGTGCCAGCAGCTTACTCTACACTGGGGCCAACGTCCTGACTTTC.

This clonotype was picked up a small number of times. The J gene is TRBJ1-1, the V gene TRBV20-1; 11 nucleotides align to TRBD1. The CDR3 spans 15 residues. In germline, CDR1 is DFQATT, CDR2 SNEGSKA (reference sequence). Trimming took 1 base from V and 5 from J; bases not matched to a gene: 6. CDR3: CSARAWDRGLTEAFF. The CDR3 bases are TGCAGTGCTAGAGCCTGGGACAGGGGGTTGACTGAAGCTTTCTTT.

This clonotype was seen more than once but under ten times. V usage is TRBV5-4 and J usage is TRBJ2-5, with D hard to call. CDR3 length: 15 amino acids. Trimming removed 1 base from V and 2 bases from J, with 12 bases in between. Looked up from germline, CDR1 is SGHNT and CDR2 is YYREEE (reference sequence). The DNA of the CDR3 is TGTGCCAGCAGCTTGACGTCAGGACCTCAAGAGACCCAGTACTTC. Protein sequence: CASSLTSGPQETQYF.

This clonotype was counted only a few times. In DNA, the CDR3 is TGTGCCAGCAGGCAACTCCGGGAGCAAGTGGGCAATCAGCCCCAGCATTTT. Its translation: CASRQLREQVGNQPQHF. V and J are TRBV6-2 or TRBV6-3 and TRBJ1-5; D is ambiguous. The CDR3 sequence is 17 residues long. CDR1 and CDR2 (germline): MNHEY, SVGEGT. Trimming took 6 bases from V and 2 from J, leaving 20 bases between them.

A note on this clonotype: A much larger clone lies a single base off, so this may be a read error. This chain links TRBV7-9 with TRBJ2-1, with D hard to call. The V and J ends lost 0 bases and 5 bases respectively, with 5 bases between them. The CDR3 is 13 amino acids. Germline CDR1 SEHNR, CDR2 FQNEAQ (reference sequence). CDR3 loop: CASSLAQDNEQFF. CDR3 DNA: TGTGCCAGCAGCTTAGCTCAGGACAATGAGCAGTTCTTC.

The rearrangement links TRBV10-3 to TRBJ2-5; weak D call: TRBD2 (5 bases). This CDR3 is built from 13 residues. The germline CDR1 and CDR2 sequences are ENHRY and SYGVKD. The V end was cut by 10 bases, the J end by 1 base, with 13 bases between. The CDR3 protein is CATAPGLQETQYF. CDR3 bases: TGTGCCACCGCCCCAGGACTCCAAGAGACCCAGTACTTC.

Many counts were recorded for this clonotype. The chain carries TRBV28 and TRBJ2-2; D is unclear. The CDR3 totals 15 residues. Deletions cut 4 bases from V and 4 bases from J, with 13 bases between. Germline CDR1 and CDR2: MDHEN and SYDVKM. CDR3 in amino acids: CASSSLPTSTGELFF. The CDR3 bases are TGTGCCAGCAGTTCCCTGCCCACCAGCACCGGGGAGCTGTTTTTT.

This clonotype was seen more than once but under ten times. CDR3 sequence reads: CASSLVSGNQPQHF. The DNA for the CDR3 is TGTGCCAGCAGCTTAGTTTCGGGGAATCAGCCCCAGCATTTT. This rearrangement joins TRBV7-8 to TRBJ1-5; D gene unclear. Germline loops: CDR1 SGHVS, CDR2 FQNEAQ. The CDR3 runs 14 residues. V lost 1 base, J lost 4 bases, and 8 bases lay in between. The variable domain in full, with the rest retrieved from reference TRBV7-8 and TRBJ1-5, is GAGVSQSPRYKVAKRGQDVALRCDPISGHVSLFWYQQALGQGPEFLTYFQNEAQLDKSGLPSDRFFAERPEGSVSTLKIQRTQQEDSAVYLCASSLVSGNQPQHFGDGTRLSIL.

The rearrangement links TRBV20-1 to TRBJ2-7; D is ambiguous. The CDR3 totals 11 residues. Germline V lookup: CDR1 DFQATT, CDR2 SNEGSKA (reference sequence). CDR3 DNA sequence: TGCCCCCGGCCGGTGGCCTACGAGCAGTACTTC. This encodes CPRPVAYEQYF.

This sequence joins TRBV15 and TRBJ2-1; TRBD2 matches at 9 bases. This CDR3 spans 18 amino acids. The germline CDR1 and CDR2 sequences are LNHNV and YYDKDF (reference sequence). V shed 5 bases, J shed 5 bases, and the junction held 16 bases outside the gene matches. CDR3 sequence (DNA): TGTGCCACCAGCCCCCCCCTGCTAGCGGGATCGTTGCACAATGAGCAGTTCTTC. Residues: CATSPPLLAGSLHNEQFF.

There are a few counts of this clonotype. The CDR3 loop reads CASSPLGTGASGANVLTF. The DNA for the CDR3 is TGCGCCAGCAGCCCTCTCGGGACAGGGGCGAGTGGGGCCAACGTCCTGACTTTC. The V gene is TRBV5-1, the J gene TRBJ2-6; TRBD1 matches 10 bases. CDR3 length: 18 amino acids. Germline lookup yields CDR1 SGHRS and CDR2 YFSETQ. After removal of 4 bases from V and 3 bases from J, the junction contained 10 bases not matched to a gene.

The table lists this clonotype with a few counts. The rearrangement joins TRBV2 to TRBJ2-1; the D gene is possibly TRBD1 (6 bases). Per germline, CDR1 SNHLY and CDR2 FYNNEI. The ends were cut back, 11 bases at V and 4 bases at J, with 18 bases in the middle. There are 14 residues in the CDR3. The CDR3 coding sequence is TGTGCCTCAGCAGCAGGGGTCTTTTACAATGAGCAGTTCTTC. This codes for CASAAGVFYNEQFF.

J is TRBJ1-3 and V is TRBV20-1, with D perhaps matching TRBD1 (5 bases). CDR3 size: 14 residues. The V and J ends lost 0 bases and 2 bases respectively, with 8 bases between them. CDR1 and CDR2 (germline): DFQATT, SNEGSKA (reference sequence). CDR3 residues: CSARDSGAGNTIYF. As DNA, the CDR3 is TGCAGTGCTAGAGATTCGGGGGCTGGAAACACCATATATTTT.

Ten or more counts support this clonotype. The chain has TRBV5-1 and TRBJ2-3; unclear D gene. Germline values: CDR1 SGHRS, CDR2 YFSETQ. The CDR3 sequence is 12 residues long. V lost 3 bases and J 2 bases, leaving 4 bases between the germline ends. The CDR3 protein is CASSWATDTQYF. DNA of the CDR3: TGCGCCAGCAGCTGGGCCACAGATACGCAGTATTTT. Full variable domain (remainder filled in from reference TRBV5-1 and TRBJ2-3): KAGVTQTPRYLIKTRGQQVTLSCSPISGHRSVSWYQQTPGQGLQFLFEYFSETQRNKGNFPGRFSGRQFSNSRSEMNVSTLELGDSALYLCASSWATDTQYFGPGTRLTVL.

This clonotype was observed a handful of times. The rearrangement links TRBV12-5 to TRBJ2-2; the D gene could be TRBD1 or TRBD2 (5 bases each). CDR1 LGHNT and CDR2 FRNRAP come from the germline V gene. Between the trimmed V and J ends, which lost 6 bases and 7 bases, there was a span of 9 bases. The length of the CDR3 is 12 residues. The CDR3 bases are TGTGCTAGTGGCAGGGACGTCGGGGAGCTGTTTTTT. Its protein product is CASGRDVGELFF.

This clonotype occurred a few times. CDR3 sequence: CASSPGTGDPYEQYF. Written as DNA, the CDR3 is TGTGCCAGCAGCCCGGGGACAGGGGACCCCTACGAGCAGTACTTC. The rearrangement uses TRBV3-1 and TRBJ2-7, with 10 bases lining up with TRBD1. CDR3 size: 15 residues. CDR1 and CDR2 from the germline V gene are LGHDT and YNNKEL (reference sequence). Trimming cost V 4 bases and J 2 bases; bases outside gene matches: 5.